The 30 T cell receptor beta chains below come from one sample, sequenced in a study of blood T cells in healthy people across ages. A second PCR, run for about 6 to 12 cycles, used a sample-barcoded 5' primer plus a J-beta primer mix. TCRdb processed the 5' RACE reads anew with MiXCR; each CDR3 protein has one entry. The sample lists hundreds of thousands of distinct CDR3 sequences, about 30% occurring once. The material sequenced was blood. Receptors originate from a woman older than 75 in good health.

The V and J genes are TRBV7-3 and TRBJ1-2, with unresolved D. V was trimmed by 5 bases and J by 7 bases, leaving 14 bases between them. The CDR3 length is 13 residues. Germline V CDR1 and CDR2: SGHTA, FQGTGA. The CDR3 nucleotides read TGTGCCAGCAGCCAAGCGGGTGGATCTGGCTACACCTTC. It translates to CASSQAGGSGYTF.

This clonotype was picked up a small number of times. A much bigger clone sits one base away, suggesting this may be a read error. The rearrangement links TRBV7-2 to TRBJ1-6, with D perhaps TRBD1 (6 bases). The germline gives CDR1 SGHTA, CDR2 FQGNSA. Deletions cut 8 bases from V and 10 bases from J, with 18 bases between. The CDR3 runs 14 residues. In DNA form, the CDR3 reads TGTGCCAGCGGTATAAAGGGGGTTGAGTCACCCCTCCACTTT. Its translation is CASGIKGVESPLHF.

V is TRBV29-1 and J is TRBJ2-7; 9 nucleotides line up with TRBD1. The J call is in doubt because the DNA end fits TRBJ2-5 better. CDR3 length: 15 amino acids. Germline-derived CDR1 and CDR2 are SQVTM and ANQGSEA. This chain's CDR3 is CSVSPPGQGMKTQYF. DNA of the CDR3: TGCAGCGTCAGTCCCCCGGGACAGGGTATGAAGACCCAGTACTTC.

In DNA, the CDR3 is TGCGCCAGCAGCCAGGCGTTCGGGGAGACCCAGTACTTC. As protein: CASSQAFGETQYF. V is TRBV4-1 and J is TRBJ2-5; D gene unclear. Germline loops: CDR1 MGHRA, CDR2 YSYEKL. This CDR3 spans 13 amino acids. V gave up 3 bases and J gave up 5 bases, with 10 bases separating them.

In this sample, this clonotype turned up many times. The genes are TRBV5-5 and TRBJ2-7; possibly TRBD2 for D (5 bases). Germline V gives CDR1 SGHKS, CDR2 YYEKEE (reference sequence). The CDR3 contains 12 residues. V gave up 4 bases and J gave up 5 bases, with 10 bases separating them. Written as DNA, the CDR3 is TGTGCCAGCAGCCGGGATAAGGACGAGCAGTACTTC. Protein sequence: CASSRDKDEQYF.

This clonotype has a count of ten or more. The CDR3 here is CASSFITGGPGYTF. The CDR3 DNA sequence: TGTGCCAGCAGCTTTATAACAGGGGGACCTGGCTACACCTTC. This sequence joins TRBV7-8 and TRBJ1-2; 8 nucleotides align to TRBD1. The length of the CDR3 is 14 residues. The germline CDR1 and CDR2 sequences are SGHVS and FQNEAQ. J lost 7 bases, V lost 3 bases, and 7 bases had no gene match.

This clonotype appeared many times. CDR3: CASIIRVGYTEAFF. CDR3 DNA sequence: TGTGCCAGCATCATAAGGGTTGGTTACACTGAAGCTTTCTTT. This chain joins TRBV6-6 and TRBJ1-1; D remains ambiguous. With 7 bases removed from V and 3 bases from J, the gap between germline ends came to 15 bases. The CDR3 runs 14 residues. Germline CDR1 MNHNY, CDR2 SVGAGI (reference sequence).

Many counts were recorded for this clonotype. V gene TRBV10-3 combines with J gene TRBJ2-7; no clear D gene. Germline CDR1 is ENHRY and CDR2 is SYGVKD. V dropped 3 bases and J dropped 5 bases, with 5 bases sitting between them. The CDR3 sequence is 11 residues long. The CDR3 spells CAISDFDEQYF. The DNA for the CDR3 is TGTGCCATCAGTGATTTCGACGAGCAGTACTTC.

This clonotype showed up many times. The V gene is TRBV7-3, the J gene TRBJ2-3; TRBD2 agrees at 7 bases. Germline trimming cut 7 bases from V and 0 bases from J; bases unmatched to any gene: 10. This CDR3 is built from 16 residues. Germline CDR1 reads SGHTA; CDR2 reads FQGTGA. Written as DNA, the CDR3 is TGTGCCAGCACCCCAGGAACGGGGGGTAGCACAGATACGCAGTATTTT. This translates into CASTPGTGGSTDTQYF.

The genes are TRBV6-2 or TRBV6-3 and TRBJ1-2, with TRBD1 as a possible D gene (5 bases). The CDR3 runs 12 residues. V lost 5 bases, J lost 7 bases, and 11 bases lay in between. Germline-derived CDR1 and CDR2 are MNHEY and SVGEGT. The CDR3 reads CASSPGTLGYTF. As DNA, the CDR3 is TGTGCCAGCAGTCCCGGGACCCTTGGCTACACCTTC.

As to this clonotype: Since a much larger clone is just one base distant, this may be a read error. V gene TRBV7-8 combines with J gene TRBJ2-4; 14 bases are a match to TRBD2. This CDR3 comprises 19 residues. Germline values: CDR1 SGHVS, CDR2 FQNEAQ. The CDR3 reads CACSLATSGGAWAKNIQYF. In DNA, the CDR3 is TGTGCCTGCAGCTTAGCGACTAGCGGGGGGGCCTGGGCCAAAAACATTCAGTACTTC.

This chain links TRBV6-1 with TRBJ2-3, with 14 bases identical to TRBD2. The V and J ends lost 5 bases and 10 bases, in that order; junction bases with no gene match: 5. The V gene's germline CDR1 is MNHNS and CDR2 SASEGT. The CDR3 totals 14 residues. The chain's CDR3 is CASSPTSGRAAQYF. CDR3 nucleotide sequence: TGTGCCAGCAGTCCGACTAGCGGGAGGGCCGCGCAGTATTTT.

This clonotype was recorded a few times. This may be a read error: a much more frequent sequence differs by one nucleotide. CDR3 loop: CSGSRGQETQYF. The CDR3 DNA follows: TGCAGTGGTTCGCGGGGACAAGAGACCCAGTACTTC. The chain links TRBV20-1 to TRBJ2-5; D might be TRBD2 (6 bases). Germline V gene sequence: CDR1 DFQATT, CDR2 SNEGSKA (reference sequence). This CDR3 contains 12 residues. V lost 7 bases and J lost 2, with 11 bases in between.

Ten or more counts support this clonotype. The chain combines TRBV7-2 with TRBJ2-1, with D possibly TRBD2 on 5 matching bases. The CDR3 is 13 residues long. From germline, CDR1 is SGHTA and CDR2 FQGNSA. The germline V and J ends were trimmed by 5 bases and 8 bases, with 13 bases remaining between them. The CDR3, as DNA: TGTGCCAGCAGCCTCCCCACTAGTGATGAGCAGTTCTTC. Its translation: CASSLPTSDEQFF.

This chain links TRBV5-1 with TRBJ1-2, with D unresolved. The V end lost 4 bases, the J end lost 8 bases, and 12 bases lay between the germline ends. Germline CDR1 reads SGHRS; CDR2 reads YFSETQ. This CDR3 contains 12 residues. The CDR3 loop is CASSPEALGYTF. CDR3 DNA: TGCGCCAGCAGCCCTGAGGCGTTGGGCTACACCTTC.

This clonotype was counted between two and nine times. The chain uses TRBV6-1 and TRBJ2-5; 9 bases are a match to TRBD2. CDR1 and CDR2 from the germline V gene are MNHNS and SASEGT. This CDR3 has 15 amino acids. Trimming removed 3 bases from V and 11 bases from J; junction bases left unmatched: 13. The CDR3, as DNA: TGTGCCAGCAGTGAGCTGGCGGGGGGGCGGAATGAGCAGTACTTC. Its protein product is CASSELAGGRNEQYF.

This clonotype was picked up many times. The chain is built from TRBV6-1 and TRBJ2-7, with unresolved D. V was shortened by 2 bases and J by 2 bases, with 13 bases between the two germline ends. This CDR3 comprises 15 residues. In germline, CDR1 is MNHNS, CDR2 SASEGT. The CDR3 loop is CASSELTVGPYEQYF. CDR3 DNA sequence: TGTGCCAGCAGTGAATTAACCGTCGGACCCTACGAGCAGTACTTC.

Note on this clonotype: This may be a read error: a much more frequent sequence differs by one nucleotide. The chain couples TRBV4-2 to TRBJ2-3; D not certain. Germline lookup yields CDR1 LGHNA and CDR2 YNFKEQ. This CDR3 is built from 13 residues. The CDR3 coding sequence is TGTACCAGCAGCCATCAAAACGCAGATACGCAGTATTTT. This codes for CTSSHQNADTQYF.

This clonotype occurred many times. The chain recombines TRBV7-7 with TRBJ2-5, with TRBD1 as a possible D gene (5 bases). Germline lookup yields CDR1 SSHAT and CDR2 FNYEAQ (reference sequence). Trimming took off 1 base at V and 2 bases at J, with 11 bases between the two ends. The CDR3 length is 15 residues. CDR3 bases: TGTGCCAGCAGCTTAGTTGGGGCGAAACAAGAGACCCAGTACTTC. Translated, it gives CASSLVGAKQETQYF.

The J gene is TRBJ2-3, the V gene TRBV24-1; a weak D match, TRBD1 (6 bases). The V gene's germline CDR1 is KGHDR and CDR2 SFDVKD. This CDR3 has 14 amino acids. V lost 4 bases, J lost 6 bases, and 13 bases lay in between. The CDR3 coding sequence is TGTGCCACCAGTGACACCCGAACAGGGGATACGCAGTATTTT. The encoded protein is CATSDTRTGDTQYF.

This clonotype showed up many times. The CDR3 region is CASSLGAGAVREQYF. The DNA of the CDR3 is TGTGCCAGCAGCTTAGGGGCGGGGGCCGTTCGGGAGCAGTACTTC. The rearrangement uses TRBV11-2 and TRBJ2-4, with a possible D match to TRBD2 (7 bases). Trimming removed 1 base at V and 13 bases at J, with 20 bases between. There are 15 residues in the CDR3. Germline V gene sequence: CDR1 SGHAT, CDR2 FQNNGV.

Details on this clonotype: One base away lies a much larger clone, so this may be a sequencing read error. V gene TRBV25-1 combines with J gene TRBJ2-7; perhaps TRBD2 as D (6 bases). The tail of the sequence fits TRBJ2-1 better, so the J call may be wrong. The germline V gene has CDR1 MGHDK and CDR2 SYGVNS. This CDR3 spans 15 amino acids. CDR3 bases: TGTGCCAGCAGTGAATCCGGGAATAGCGGTTTGCCCCAGTTCTTC. Residues: CASSESGNSGLPQFF.

The chain uses TRBV12-3 or TRBV12-4 and TRBJ1-5; no clear D gene. V was shortened by 8 bases and J by 2 bases, with 13 bases between the two germline ends. This CDR3 has 14 residues. The CDR3 DNA reads TGTGCCAGCCGCGACAACCTCCGCAATCAGCCCCAGCATTTT. Translating it yields CASRDNLRNQPQHF.

This clonotype was seen at least ten times. V and J are TRBV25-1 and TRBJ2-3; D is perhaps TRBD1 (6 bases). The germline V gene encodes CDR1 MGHDK and CDR2 SYGVNS. The CDR3 totals 15 residues. V lost 2 bases and J 4 bases, leaving 13 bases between the germline ends. The DNA of the CDR3 is TGTGCCAGCAGTGAAGCCAGGGGTCCCCCAGATACGCAGTATTTT. Its translation is CASSEARGPPDTQYF.

This clonotype was observed at least ten times. The V gene is TRBV12-3 or TRBV12-4, the J gene TRBJ2-5; D ambiguous. This CDR3 spans 13 amino acids. Trimming shortened V by 7 bases and J by 5 bases, and 14 bases separated the two germline ends. The CDR3: CASNPRAEETQYF. The CDR3 DNA reads as TGTGCCAGCAACCCTCGGGCGGAGGAGACCCAGTACTTC.

In its sample, this clonotype was seen many times. The chain uses TRBV7-9 and TRBJ2-6; no clear D gene. The germline V and J ends were trimmed by 2 bases and 0 bases, with 20 bases remaining between them. Germline CDR1 reads SEHNR; CDR2 reads FQNEAQ (reference sequence). CDR3 size: 20 residues. The CDR3 DNA reads TGTGCCAGCAGCTTATGGATAGCCCCAGCCTCGAGCTCTGGGGCCAACGTCCTGACTTTC. Its translation is CASSLWIAPASSSGANVLTF.

The table lists this clonotype with many counts. The chain recombines TRBV6-4 with TRBJ2-2; no definite D call. The germline gives CDR1 MRHNA, CDR2 SNTAGT. The CDR3 is 15 amino acids. V was trimmed by 6 bases and J by 3 bases, leaving 14 bases between them. The CDR3 reads CASSLDGRDTGELFF. The DNA for the CDR3 is TGTGCCAGCAGCCTGGACGGAAGAGACACCGGGGAGCTGTTTTTT.

The V call is TRBV7-9, the J call TRBJ1-1; no clear D gene. The V end lost 6 bases, the J end lost 2 bases, and 13 bases lay between the germline ends. The CDR3 totals 14 residues. Germline V gene lookup returns CDR1 SEHNR and CDR2 FQNEAQ (reference sequence). In nucleotides, the CDR3 is TGTGCCAGCAGGTTCAGTCCCGGTAACACTGAAGCTTTCTTT. It specifies CASRFSPGNTEAFF. Combining the CDR3 with reference TRBV7-9 and TRBJ1-1 gives the whole variable domain DTGVSQNPRHKITKRGQNVTFRCDPISEHNRLYWYRQTLGQGPEFLTYFQNEAQLEKSRLLSDRFSAERPKGSFSTLEIQRTEQGDSAMYLCASRFSPGNTEAFFGQGTRLTVV.

This clonotype was recorded at least ten times. This chain links TRBV30 with TRBJ1-2; D is undetermined. The CDR3 extends over 12 amino acids. Germline loops: CDR1 GTSNPN, CDR2 SVGIG (reference sequence). V lost 2 bases to trimming and J lost 7 bases, with 11 bases between them. Written as DNA, the CDR3 is TGTGCCTGGAGTCGGCAGTCTCTTGGCTACACCTTC. It encodes CAWSRQSLGYTF.

This clonotype came up many times. A much larger clone sits a single nucleotide away, making a read error possible. The chain joins TRBV12-3 or TRBV12-4 to TRBJ2-5; D possibly corresponds to TRBD1 (5 bases). V was clipped by 1 base and J by 11 bases, with 20 bases between them. The length of the CDR3 is 15 residues. The CDR3, as DNA: TGTGCCAGCAGTTTAGTGACAGAGACTTACAATGAGCAGTACTTC. This gives the protein CASSLVTETYNEQYF.